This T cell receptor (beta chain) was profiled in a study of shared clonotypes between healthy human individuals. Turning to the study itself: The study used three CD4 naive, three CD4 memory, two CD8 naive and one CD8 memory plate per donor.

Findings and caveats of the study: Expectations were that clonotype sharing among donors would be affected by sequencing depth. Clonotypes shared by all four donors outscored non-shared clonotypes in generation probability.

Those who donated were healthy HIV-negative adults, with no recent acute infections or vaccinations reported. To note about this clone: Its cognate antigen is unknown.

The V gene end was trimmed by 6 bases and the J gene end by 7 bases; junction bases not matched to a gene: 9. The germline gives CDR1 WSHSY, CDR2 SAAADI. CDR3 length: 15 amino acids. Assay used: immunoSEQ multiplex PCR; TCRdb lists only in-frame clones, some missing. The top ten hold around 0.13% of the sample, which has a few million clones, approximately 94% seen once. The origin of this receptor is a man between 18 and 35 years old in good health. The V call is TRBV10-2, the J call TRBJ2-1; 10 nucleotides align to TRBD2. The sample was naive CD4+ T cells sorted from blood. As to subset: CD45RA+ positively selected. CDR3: CASRISGGARNEQFF. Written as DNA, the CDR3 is TGCGCCAGCAGAATCAGCGGGGGGGCGAGGAATGAGCAGTTCTTC.